The 14 T cell receptor beta chains reported below all come from one sample, sequenced in a study of blood T cell repertoires in COVID-19 (dated by TCRdb to the early 2020s). Library preparation employed the immunoSEQ multiplex PCR assay. TCRdb took over this immuneACCESS table, retaining in-frame rearrangements with V and J assigned. Such tables are incomplete; in checked studies, under half of the missing clones stem from an unresolved V gene, and the remainder is unexplained. A total of about 230,000 clones appear in this sample, roughly 76% of them only once. 7.5% of the sample is held by the ten biggest clonotypes. Material: peripheral blood. The source of these receptors is a woman of 80 years or more with COVID-19, enrolled during active disease.

Concerning this clone itself: Other DNA sequences in the same sample also yield this CDR3. The CDR3 region has the DNA TGTGCCAGCAGTTTGGCAGGCTATGGCTACACCTTC. Translated: CASSLAGYGYTF. This chain links TRBV28 with TRBJ1-2; D gene uncertain. Germline-derived CDR1 and CDR2 are MDHEN and SYDVKM. This CDR3 contains 12 residues. The V gene lost 3 bases and the J gene lost 4 bases, with 6 bases spanning the gap.

This chain joins TRBV18 and TRBJ1-1; 7 bases agree with TRBD1. The CDR3 is 17 amino acids. V lost 2 bases and J lost 2; bases outside the gene matches: 11. The V gene's germline CDR1 is KGHSH and CDR2 LQKENI. CDR3 in amino acids: CASSPTQYRGSNTEAFF. The CDR3 nucleotides are TGTGCCAGCTCACCAACCCAATACAGGGGTAGTAACACTGAAGCTTTCTTT.

The genes are TRBV9 and TRBJ2-1, with TRBD2 identical over 11 bases. In germline, CDR1 is SGDLS, CDR2 YYNGEE. The CDR3 spans 16 residues. The J segment lost 3 bases and the V segment lost 3 bases, leaving 5 bases of the junction unmatched. The CDR3 coding sequence is TGTGCCAGCAGCGCCCAGACTAGCGGGGTCTACAATGAGCAGTTCTTC. Translation: CASSAQTSGVYNEQFF.

This clone was seen more than once but under ten times. CDR3 sequence (DNA): TGTGCCAGCAGCAACGTTGAGCCCCTCCACTTT. Translated, it gives CASSNVEPLHF. The V and J genes are TRBV6-5 and TRBJ1-6; no definite D call. The V and J ends lost 6 bases and 13 bases respectively, with 10 bases between them. CDR3 length equals 11 residues. CDR1 is MNHEY, CDR2 SVGAGI, per germline.

The chain carries TRBV15 and TRBJ1-2, with D maybe TRBD1 (6 bases). Per the germline V gene, CDR1 is LNHNV and CDR2 is YYDKDF (reference sequence). With 5 bases removed from V and 7 bases from J, the gap between germline ends came to 23 bases. The CDR3 has 16 amino acids. The CDR3 here is CATSAVKGAGDFGYTF. The CDR3 DNA reads TGTGCCACCAGCGCTGTTAAAGGCGCAGGGGATTTTGGCTACACCTTC. Full variable domain (rest looked up from reference TRBV15 and TRBJ1-2): DAMVIQNPRYQVTQFGKPVTLSCSQTLNHNVMYWYQQKSSQAPKLLFHYYDKDFNNEADTPDNFQSRRPNTSFCFLDIRSPGLGDTAMYLCATSAVKGAGDFGYTFGSGTRLTVV.

V usage is TRBV7-2 and J usage is TRBJ1-2; 8 nucleotides align to TRBD1. The CDR3 has 15 residues. J gave up 2 bases and V 2 bases, and 4 bases lay outside the gene matches. The V gene's germline CDR1 is SGHTA and CDR2 FQGNSA. In DNA, the CDR3 is TGTGCCAGCAGCTTACAGGGGACAGGCAACTATGGCTACACCTTC. Amino acids: CASSLQGTGNYGYTF.

This rearrangement joins TRBV19 to TRBJ1-5, with no clear D. CDR1 is LNHDA and CDR2 is SQIVND in the germline V gene (reference sequence). CDR3 length equals 13 residues. Trimming removed 3 bases from V and 6 bases from J, with 9 bases in between. CDR3 DNA: TGTGCCAGTAGTATCATCGGTAGTCAGCCCCAGCATTTT. Its protein is CASSIIGSQPQHF.

The chain recombines TRBV28 with TRBJ2-2, with D perhaps TRBD1 (5 bases). V lost 10 bases and J 7 bases, leaving 10 bases between the germline ends. The CDR3 has 11 amino acids. CDR1 and CDR2 from the germline V gene are MDHEN and SYDVKM. CDR3 region: CATWGVGELFF. The CDR3 nucleotides read TGTGCCACCTGGGGCGTCGGGGAGCTGTTTTTT. Variable domain in full (rest from reference TRBV28 and TRBJ2-2): DVKVTQSSRYLVKRTGEKVFLECVQDMDHENMFWYRQDPGLGLRLIYFSYDVKMKEKGDIPEGYSVSREKKERFSLILESASTNQTSMYLCATWGVGELFFGEGSRLTVL.

This clone was found once. This chain connects TRBV5-1 to TRBJ1-1; D uncertain. Germline V CDR1 and CDR2: SGHRS, YFSETQ. V shed 1 base and J shed 0 bases, with 7 bases lying between them. CDR3 length: 14 amino acids. The CDR3 here is CASSLIDMNTEAFF. The CDR3 bases are TGCGCCAGCAGCTTGATAGACATGAACACTGAAGCTTTCTTT.

This clone has just a few counts. V gene TRBV5-1 combines with J gene TRBJ2-7; tentatively, D is TRBD1 (5 bases). Germline V gives CDR1 SGHRS, CDR2 YFSETQ. CDR3 size: 12 residues. The germline V and J ends were trimmed by 3 bases and 9 bases, with 13 bases remaining between them. The CDR3 here is CASSSEQGGQYF. In DNA, the CDR3 is TGCGCCAGCAGCTCGGAGCAGGGCGGGCAGTACTTC.

V usage is TRBV5-1 and J usage is TRBJ2-3; D is unresolved. This CDR3 has 14 residues. CDR1 is SGHRS, CDR2 YFSETQ, per germline. V shed 2 bases and J shed 5 bases, with 12 bases lying between them. CDR3 in DNA: TGCGCCAGCAGCTTAGACTCCCCTAGAGATACGCAGTATTTT. Protein product: CASSLDSPRDTQYF.

With respect to this clone: A read error may account for a junction end that differs from germline. This sequence joins TRBV20-1 and TRBJ1-6; D is possibly TRBD1 (6 bases). The length of the CDR3 is 11 residues. Germline loops: CDR1 DFQATT, CDR2 SNEGSKA (reference sequence). CDR3 DNA sequence: TGCAGTGCCAAACAGGGCGAGAGGACCTACTTT. Residues: CSAKQGERTYF.

The rearrangement joins TRBV9 to TRBJ2-5, with D unresolved. CDR1 is SGDLS, CDR2 YYNGEE, per germline. Between the trimmed V and J ends, which lost 3 bases and 0 bases, there was a span of 12 bases. CDR3 length: 15 amino acids. CDR3 protein: CASSGGPRYQETQYF. In nucleotides, the CDR3 is TGTGCCAGCAGCGGTGGGCCAAGGTACCAAGAGACCCAGTACTTC.

The chain employs TRBV7-6 and TRBJ2-1, with 9 bases that match TRBD1. Germline loops: CDR1 SGHVS, CDR2 FNYEAQ. J was trimmed by 8 bases and V by 6 bases; bases with no gene match: 11. The CDR3 loop spans 15 amino acids. CDR3 DNA sequence: TGTGCCAGCAGACTCACAGGGGGCAATAAGGATGAGCAGTTCTTC. It codes for CASRLTGGNKDEQFF.